This TCR beta chain was found in a study of shared clonotypes between healthy human individuals (dated by TCRdb to about 2020). Regarding the complete study: A few men and two women, aged 18 to 49 years, made up the cohort. Leukapheresis yielded between about 0.9 and 9 billion PBMCs per donor. Different laboratories and diverse techniques were used to prepare libraries and sequence TCR repertoires, to increase sequencing depth and limit assay-specific biases. For each donor, CD4 naive and CD4 memory were each run on three plates, CD8 naive on two plates, and CD8 memory on one plate. To estimate repertoire size and how much clonotypes are shared between individuals, the study performed deep sequencing of blood TCR repertoires from 4 to 6 healthy adults. Paper-wide results and their limitations: Even with the large sequencing depth, rarefaction of the sorted-subset datasets indicated that sequencing was incomplete. When a handful of donors were compared, the shared fraction of clonotypes was about 5% for naive CD4, roughly 3.3% for naive CD8, roughly 2.5% for memory CD4, and less than 0.45% for memory CD8. The genetic and exposure-history diversity represented was limited by the small number of donors. Estimated clonotype richness was generally larger for naive than for memory subsets. Higher generation probabilities were observed for clonotypes shared by all four sorted-subset donors than for non-shared clonotypes. Sampling was limited to blood, and TCR repertoires in tissue likely differ from TCR repertoires in blood. Pairwise subsampling indicated that sequencing depth was expected to affect the degree of clonotype sharing among donors.

Using the deep immunoSEQ assay, TCR CDR3 regions were amplified from genomic DNA by multiplex PCR. For each cell subset, the extracted genomic DNA was distributed evenly across all wells of several immunoSEQ 96-well plates, and each plate served as one replicate. Each replicate PCR for sorted subsets received 150 to 250 ng genomic DNA, equal to roughly 30,000 T cell genomes. The purified libraries were quantified using a Qubit 3.0 fluorometer, sized with a Bioanalyzer 2100, and then quantified again using the KAPA Library Quantification kit. Every immunoSEQ 96-well plate was sequenced on a separate single-read 150-cycle Illumina NextSeq 550 flow cell. Turning to the authors' computational methods: Because the immunoSEQ output held only junctional sequences and lacked quality scores, the filtering could not match the filtering applied to full-length reads. To assign V/J genes and CDR3, sequences were annotated using PyIR, a Python wrapper for IgBLAST v1.9, with IMGT germline references. Any read was removed if the V/J assignment was weak (E-value above 1e-6), the CDR3 was missing, or the read contained stop codons, out-of-frame junctions, or ambiguous translated residues. V3J clonotypes were defined by identical inferred V gene, J gene, and CDR3 amino acid sequence. To compute the percentage overlap between repertoires, the number of shared unique clonotypes was divided by the size of the smaller repertoire. Three approaches were used to assess repertoire richness: RTK rarefaction, the Chao1 estimator, and Recon v2.1 estimates of unobserved clonotypes. OLGA was used to compute generation probabilities for all TCRbeta clonotypes that the gDNA method yielded from four donors. Held by TCRdb, this immuneACCESS table contains in-frame sequences only and omits some clones. Under half of the omission traces to an unresolved V gene where checked; the cause of the rest is unknown. V and J calls and clone size are copied from that table; D and trimming were computed from the DNA. The sample table records 1.6 million or so clones; less than 99% of these occur just once. The top ten hold roughly 0.35% of the sample.

Concerning this clone: No antigen is known for it. Within one base of it there is no much larger clone, and no base qualities were kept.

Measured from the cysteine to the phenylalanine, the CDR3 is 14 residues long. The retained sequence is limited to the CDR3, 42 bases, with the frame set at the first base. The germline ends are 11 bases apart after V is trimmed by 3 bases and J by 2 bases. The CDR1 and CDR2 encoded by the germline V gene are SGHRS and YFSETQ. Healthy HIV-negative adults with no recently reported acute infections or vaccinations were included as donors. All donors were Caucasian adults living in Nashville, Tennessee, USA. CD4+ T cells were enriched by magnetic negative selection, after which naive cells were positively selected on CD45RA and the negative fraction was taken as the memory subset. Blood was obtained by leukapheresis, after which PBMCs were separated by Ficoll-Histopaque density gradient centrifugation and cryopreserved in liquid nitrogen vapor phase. Analytical flow cytometry was used to check the purity and quantity of each magnetically sorted T cell population. From each sorted fraction, genomic DNA was isolated and quantified by UV absorbance on a Nanodrop 2000c.

The sample was naive CD4+ T cells sorted from blood. The sample's cell subset or site label, decoded: CD45RA+ positively selected. The sequence was obtained from a man aged 25-40 years in good health. The V and J segments used are TRBV5-1 and TRBJ1-2; the D gene is perhaps TRBD1, from 6 matching bases. The base sequence is TGCGCCAGCAGCTCGGACAGCCTAAACTATGGCTACACCTTC. Protein translation: CASSSDSLNYGYTF.